This TCR beta chain was observed in a study of tumor-infiltrating lymphocytes in primary liver carcinoma. Without any cell sorting, roughly 18-34 mg of bulk tissue yielded co-extracted RNA and DNA. Using a constant-region primer together with ProtoScript II reverse transcriptase, TCR beta cDNA was made from about 500 ng of total RNA. The TCR beta library was amplified through three nested multiplex PCR rounds in a modified ARM-PCR procedure. The study ran its first two PCR rounds for roughly 11 cycles each, using TRBV1-TRBV30 forward primers and a C-beta reverse primer. TCRdb itself ran the multiplex PCR reads through MiXCR, one entry per CDR3 protein. The sample contains roughly 80,000 distinct CDR3 sequences, 69% of which appear only once. Germline CDR1 reads SGHNT; CDR2 reads YENEEA. J lost 0 bases, V lost 3 bases, and 7 bases had no gene match. CDR3 length equals 16 residues.

The receptor was derived from a middle-aged man with primary liver carcinoma and hepatitis B virus infection. This chain connects TRBV11-3 to TRBJ1-1, with 7 bases aligning to TRBD1. Specimen: tumor-adjacent normal liver tissue. The DNA for the CDR3 is TGTGCCAGCAGCTTCCGGGACAGAACCCTGAACACTGAAGCTTTCTTT. Its protein is CASSFRDRTLNTEAFF.